The present TCR beta chain was sequenced within a study of T cell changes during pregnancy in multiple sclerosis. TCRdb keeps only in-frame clones here, not all; method: immunoSEQ multiplex PCR. The data contain approximately 100,000 clones, around nine tenths of them singletons. V shed 8 bases, J shed 0 bases, and the junction held 11 bases outside the gene matches. The germline CDR1 and CDR2 sequences are MDHEN and SYDVKM. The CDR3 runs to 17 residues. This chain links TRBV28 with TRBJ2-1, with 9 bases fitting TRBD2. The sequencing used peripheral blood, collected in the second trimester of pregnancy. The receptor was isolated from a female donor with multiple sclerosis, enrolled in a pregnancy study. This CDR3 reads CASGFQLAGDSYNEQFF. The CDR3 DNA reads TGTGCCAGCGGATTTCAACTAGCGGGCGACTCCTACAATGAGCAGTTCTTC.